This TCR beta chain was observed in a study of T cell responses to AZD1222 COVID-19 vaccine. Overall study results and limits: Two AZD1222 doses significantly raised spike-specific TCR breadth and depth over controls. Most donors were white British and more were female, and clonal diversity was possibly underestimated. Baseline seropositivity characterized only a handful of AZD1222 recipients.

Details on this clone: No antigen is known for it.

The protocol was immunoSEQ multiplex PCR, while the TCRdb copy is restricted to in-frame clones and leaves out a portion. Counted here are about 180,000 clones, around 94% occurring once; the ten biggest clones make up about 1.5%. Trimming stripped 3 bases from V and 4 bases from J, with 9 bases between. Germline CDR1 is LNHDA and CDR2 is SQIVND (reference sequence). The CDR3 sequence is 13 residues long. The sequence came from an adult who received the AZD1222 COVID-19 vaccine. The sample in question was peripheral blood, obtained 28 days after the second AZD1222 dose. The chain couples TRBV19 to TRBJ1-1; D is ambiguous. The CDR3 DNA is TGTGCCAGTAGTATTGGTCTGAGCACTGAAGCTTTCTTT. Translation gives CASSIGLSTEAFF.